This T cell receptor beta chain was recovered during a study of T cells after yellow fever vaccination (dated by TCRdb to between 2018 and 2021). At the level of the whole study: Libraries from fractions with low cell numbers were prepared with the SMART-Seq v4 Ultra Low Input RNA kit. Bulk TCR alpha and beta repertoires were sequenced longitudinally to track T-cell clones before and after primary and booster YFV17D yellow fever vaccination. Two healthy male donors, one aged 18 to 30 and one aged 30 to 40 years, made up the cohort. Blood was collected at multiple timepoints before and after primary and secondary immunization, and bulk PBMC replicates and cell subsets were isolated. Results and caveats for the whole study, not just this receptor: The secondary T-cell response was found to be weaker but faster than the primary response, with a peak reached on day 5 rather than on day 15. After the booster, most of the clones that had expanded following primary vaccination were detected again (96% of CD4 and roughly nine tenths of CD8), which suggests that memory was broadly maintained. A small fraction of clonotypes appeared in both the CD4 and CD8 compartments, likely as a result of convergent recombination. The study included only two donors, which limits how far the findings can be generalized. Computational filtering was required because FACS-sorted repertoires could contain abundant contaminating clonotypes from the bulk population.

This clonotype has only a few counts. Its antigen remains unidentified. Base-call qualities are not available, and no considerably larger clone is one nucleotide away. The junction carries 12 bases between V and J, which are trimmed by 7 bases and 3 bases respectively. CDR1 and CDR2 were assigned from the germline V gene as ENHRY and SYGVKD. Counted from cysteine to phenylalanine, this CDR3 has 13 amino acids. The kept DNA is CDR3 alone, 39 bases in frame from the first base. Sequencing was carried out with an Illumina NovaSeq 6000. TCR cDNA was synthesized by 5'RACE template switching, through which a universal primer site and unique molecular identifiers were introduced. Priming of cDNA synthesis was performed from both the TCR alpha and TCR beta constant segments. Libraries were amplified in two PCR steps, with sample barcodes and sequencing adapters added in the second step. Libraries were sequenced on Illumina HiSeq 2500 (2x100 bp) or NovaSeq (2x150 bp). On the authors' methods: MIGEC handled demultiplexing of reads and collapsing into UMI consensus sequences, while MiXCR performed V(D)J alignment. Clonotypes responding to the vaccine were identified with edgeR on replicate PBMC samples, with the criteria of FDR below 0.01 and a log2 fold change above 5 up to day 15. Bulk clonotypes were assigned CD4 or CD8 identity according to which sequenced CD4 or CD8 repertoire held them at higher abundance. The raw public reads went through TCRdb reprocessing: fastp at Q25, MiXCR clone calling, in-frame beta chains kept. Entries that share a CDR3 protein sequence are merged under the most common genes and DNA. TCRdb's processing, not the authors', yielded these V and J calls. Within this sample are 350,000 to 450,000 distinct CDR3 sequences, with around 19% of them counted one time only. 18% of the sample lies in the top ten.

The sample's treatment or condition label, decoded: live attenuated yellow fever vaccine strain. At each blood-draw timepoint, two biological replicates of bulk PBMCs were collected. A standard Ficoll-Paque protocol was used to isolate PBMCs from peripheral blood. TriZol was used to extract RNA from bulk PBMCs, from CD4 and CD8 fractions, and from dextramer-positive and dextramer-negative fractions. Sequences were derived from PBMCs, sampled before the yellow fever booster vaccination. This receptor chain uses TRBV10-3 and TRBJ1-1, with TRBD1 tentatively as D gene (6 bases match). The sequence derives from a young man who received the YFV17D yellow fever vaccine. The CDR3 here reads CAINPGQDTEAFF. The DNA sequence is given as TGTGCCATCAATCCGGGACAAGACACTGAAGCTTTCTTT.